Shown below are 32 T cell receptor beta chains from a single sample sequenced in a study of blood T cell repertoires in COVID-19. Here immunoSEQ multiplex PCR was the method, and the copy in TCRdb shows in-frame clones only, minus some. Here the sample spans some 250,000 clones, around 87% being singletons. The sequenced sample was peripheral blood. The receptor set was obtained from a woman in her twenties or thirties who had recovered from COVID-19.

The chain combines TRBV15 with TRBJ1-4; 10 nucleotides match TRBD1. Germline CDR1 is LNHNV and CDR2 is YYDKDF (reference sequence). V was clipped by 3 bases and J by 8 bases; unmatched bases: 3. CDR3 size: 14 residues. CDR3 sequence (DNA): TGTGCCACCAGCAGGGGACAGGGGACGGAAAAACTGTTTTTT. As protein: CATSRGQGTEKLFF.

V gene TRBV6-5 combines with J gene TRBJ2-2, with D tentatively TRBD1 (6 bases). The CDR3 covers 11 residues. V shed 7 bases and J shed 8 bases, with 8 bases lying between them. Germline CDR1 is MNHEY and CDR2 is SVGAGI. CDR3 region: CASTQGGELFF. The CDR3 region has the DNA TGTGCCAGCACCCAGGGGGGGGAGCTGTTTTTT.

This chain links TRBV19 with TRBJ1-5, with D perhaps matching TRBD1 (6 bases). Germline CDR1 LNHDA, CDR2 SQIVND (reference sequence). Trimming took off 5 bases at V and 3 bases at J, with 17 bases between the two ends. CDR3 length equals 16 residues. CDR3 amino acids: CASSLHTGLANQPQHF. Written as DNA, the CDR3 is TGTGCCAGTAGTTTACACACAGGGTTGGCCAATCAGCCCCAGCATTTT.

The CDR3 DNA follows: TGTGCCAGCAGCCAAGCTGCGGGGGGGCCGAACACCGGGGAGCTGTTTTTT. This translates into CASSQAAGGPNTGELFF. The V call is TRBV3-1 (or the pseudogene TRBV3-2), the J call TRBJ2-2; 9 bases are a match to TRBD2. The germline V gene encodes CDR1 LGHDT and CDR2 YNNKEL (reference sequence). The V segment lost 1 base and the J segment 0 bases; nucleotides outside the gene matches: 3. The CDR3 contains 17 residues.

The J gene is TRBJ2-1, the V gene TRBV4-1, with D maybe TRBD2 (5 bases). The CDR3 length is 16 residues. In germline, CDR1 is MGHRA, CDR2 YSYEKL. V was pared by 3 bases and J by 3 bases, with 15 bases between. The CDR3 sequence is CASSQTGLVGYNEQFF. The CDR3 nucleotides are TGCGCCAGCAGCCAGACCGGACTCGTAGGCTACAATGAGCAGTTCTTC.

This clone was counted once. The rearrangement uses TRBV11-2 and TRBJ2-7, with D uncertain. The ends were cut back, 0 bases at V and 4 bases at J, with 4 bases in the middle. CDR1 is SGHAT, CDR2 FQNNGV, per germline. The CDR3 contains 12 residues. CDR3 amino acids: CASSLELYEQYF. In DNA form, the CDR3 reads TGTGCCAGCAGCTTAGAACTATACGAGCAGTACTTC.

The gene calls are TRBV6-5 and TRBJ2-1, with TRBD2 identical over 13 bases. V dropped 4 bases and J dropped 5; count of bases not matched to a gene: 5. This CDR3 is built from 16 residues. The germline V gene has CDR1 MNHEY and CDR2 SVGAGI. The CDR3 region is CASSLLAGGRNNEQFF. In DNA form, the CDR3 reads TGTGCCAGCAGTTTACTAGCGGGGGGGCGGAACAATGAGCAGTTCTTC.

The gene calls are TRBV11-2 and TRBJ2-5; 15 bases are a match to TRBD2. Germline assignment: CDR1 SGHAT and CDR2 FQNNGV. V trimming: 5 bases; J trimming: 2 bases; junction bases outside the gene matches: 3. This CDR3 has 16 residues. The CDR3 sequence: CASSPGLAGGQETQYF. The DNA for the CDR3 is TGTGCCAGCAGCCCGGGACTAGCGGGGGGACAAGAGACCCAGTACTTC. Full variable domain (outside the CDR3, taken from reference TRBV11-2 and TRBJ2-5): EAGVAQSPRYKIIEKRQSVAFWCNPISGHATLYWYQQILGQGPKLLIQFQNNGVVDDSQLPKDRFSAERLKGVDSTLKIQPAKLEDSAVYLCASSPGLAGGQETQYFGPGTRLLVL.

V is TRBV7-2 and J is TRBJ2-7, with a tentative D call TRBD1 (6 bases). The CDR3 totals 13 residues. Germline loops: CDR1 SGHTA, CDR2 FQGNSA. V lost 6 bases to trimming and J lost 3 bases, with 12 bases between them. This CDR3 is CASSQTQGYEQYF. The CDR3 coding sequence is TGTGCCAGCAGTCAGACACAGGGCTACGAGCAGTACTTC.

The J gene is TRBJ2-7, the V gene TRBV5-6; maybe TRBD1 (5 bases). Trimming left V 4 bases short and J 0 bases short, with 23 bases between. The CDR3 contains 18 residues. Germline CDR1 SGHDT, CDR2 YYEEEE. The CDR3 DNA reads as TGTGCCAGCAGCATAGATCCGAGGCAGGGTGTTTACTCCTACGAGCAGTACTTC. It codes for CASSIDPRQGVYSYEQYF.

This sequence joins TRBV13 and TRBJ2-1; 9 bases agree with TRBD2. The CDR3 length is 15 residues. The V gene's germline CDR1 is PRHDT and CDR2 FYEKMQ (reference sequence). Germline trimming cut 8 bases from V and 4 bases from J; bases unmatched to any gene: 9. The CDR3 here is CASSPLAGQYNEQFF. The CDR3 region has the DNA TGTGCCAGCTCGCCCCTAGCGGGGCAATACAATGAGCAGTTCTTC. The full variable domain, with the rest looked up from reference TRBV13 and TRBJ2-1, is AAGVIQSPRHLIKEKRETATLKCYPIPRHDTVYWYQQGPGQDPQFLISFYEKMQSDKGSIPDRFSAQQFSDYHSELNMSSLELGDSALYFCASSPLAGQYNEQFFGPGTRLTVL.

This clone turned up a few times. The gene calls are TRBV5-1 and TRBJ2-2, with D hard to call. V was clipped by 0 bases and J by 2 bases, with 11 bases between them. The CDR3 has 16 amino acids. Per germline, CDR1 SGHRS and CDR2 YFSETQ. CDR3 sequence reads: CASSLAPGPNTGELFF. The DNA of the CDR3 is TGCGCCAGCAGCTTGGCCCCGGGTCCTAACACCGGGGAGCTGTTTTTT.

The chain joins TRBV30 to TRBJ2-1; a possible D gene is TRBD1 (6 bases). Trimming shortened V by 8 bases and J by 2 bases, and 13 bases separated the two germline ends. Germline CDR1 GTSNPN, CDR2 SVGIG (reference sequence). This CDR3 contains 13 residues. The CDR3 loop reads CAGNRDTYNEQFF. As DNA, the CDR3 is TGTGCCGGTAACAGGGATACCTACAATGAGCAGTTCTTC.

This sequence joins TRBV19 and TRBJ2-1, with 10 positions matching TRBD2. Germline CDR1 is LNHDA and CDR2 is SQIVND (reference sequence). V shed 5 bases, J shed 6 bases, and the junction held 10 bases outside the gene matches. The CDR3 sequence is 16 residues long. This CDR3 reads CASSDPSGGTVNEQFF. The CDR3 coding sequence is TGTGCCAGTAGTGACCCTAGCGGGGGTACGGTCAATGAGCAGTTCTTC.

The CDR3 loop reads CASSWGDLSPRGEQYF. The DNA of the CDR3 is TGTGCCAGCAGTTGGGGGGACCTTTCCCCGAGGGGCGAGCAGTACTTC. The chain joins TRBV28 to TRBJ2-7, with D perhaps matching TRBD2 (6 bases). V was pared by 4 bases and J by 6 bases, with 22 bases between. The CDR3 runs 16 residues. Germline-derived CDR1 and CDR2 are MDHEN and SYDVKM.

The CDR3 protein is CASSGTTGGLWNTEAFF. The CDR3 DNA follows: TGTGCCAGCAGTGGCACCACAGGGGGCTTATGGAACACTGAAGCTTTCTTT. The gene calls are TRBV6-2 or TRBV6-3 and TRBJ1-1, with 9 bases lining up with TRBD1. V trimming: 5 bases; J trimming: 1 base; junction bases outside the gene matches: 11. This CDR3 has 17 residues. Germline V gives CDR1 MNHEY, CDR2 SVGEGT.

For the CDR3, the DNA is TGTGCCAGCAGTTTTGGACAGGAAAGCAATCAGCCCCAGCATTTT. This gives the protein CASSFGQESNQPQHF. The chain employs TRBV2 and TRBJ1-5; 7 nucleotides agree with TRBD1. V shed 5 bases, J shed 1 base, and the junction held 5 bases outside the gene matches. The CDR3 loop spans 15 amino acids. Germline V gene data show CDR1 as SNHLY and CDR2 as FYNNEI.

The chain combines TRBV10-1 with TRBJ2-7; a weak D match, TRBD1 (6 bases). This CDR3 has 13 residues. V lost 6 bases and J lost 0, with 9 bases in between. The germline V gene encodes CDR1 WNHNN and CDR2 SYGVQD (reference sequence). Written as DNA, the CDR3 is TGCGCCAGCAGCGTGGACAGCTCCTACGAGCAGTACTTC. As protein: CASSVDSSYEQYF.

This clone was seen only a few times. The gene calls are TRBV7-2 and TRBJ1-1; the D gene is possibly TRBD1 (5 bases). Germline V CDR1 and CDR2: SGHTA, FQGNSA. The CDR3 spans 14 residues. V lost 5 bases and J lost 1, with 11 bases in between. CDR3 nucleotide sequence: TGTGCCAGCAGCGTCCGTCAGGGGAACACTGAAGCTTTCTTT. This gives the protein CASSVRQGNTEAFF.

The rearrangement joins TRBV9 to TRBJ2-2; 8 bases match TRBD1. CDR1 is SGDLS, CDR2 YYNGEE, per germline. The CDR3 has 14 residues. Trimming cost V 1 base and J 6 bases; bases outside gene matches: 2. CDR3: CASSVQGASGELFF. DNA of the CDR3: TGTGCCAGCAGCGTACAGGGGGCGTCCGGGGAGCTGTTTTTT. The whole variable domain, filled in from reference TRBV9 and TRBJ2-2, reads DSGVTQTPKHLITATGQRVTLRCSPRSGDLSVYWYQQSLDQGLQFLIQYYNGEERAKGNILERFSAQQFPDLHSELNLSSLELGDSALYFCASSVQGASGELFFGEGSRLTVL.

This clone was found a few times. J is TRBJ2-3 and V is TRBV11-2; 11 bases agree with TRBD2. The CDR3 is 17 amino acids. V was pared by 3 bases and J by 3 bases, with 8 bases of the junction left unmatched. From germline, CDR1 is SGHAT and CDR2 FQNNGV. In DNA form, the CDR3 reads TGTGCCAGCAGCTTGACCCTTACTAGCGGGGGAACAGATACGCAGTATTTT. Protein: CASSLTLTSGGTDTQYF.

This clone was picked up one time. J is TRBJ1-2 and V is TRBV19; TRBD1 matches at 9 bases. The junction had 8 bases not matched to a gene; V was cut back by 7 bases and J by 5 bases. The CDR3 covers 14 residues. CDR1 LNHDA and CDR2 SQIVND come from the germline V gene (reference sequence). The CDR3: CASIPGQGPYGYTF. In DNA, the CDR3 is TGTGCCAGTATACCGGGACAGGGACCATATGGCTACACCTTC.

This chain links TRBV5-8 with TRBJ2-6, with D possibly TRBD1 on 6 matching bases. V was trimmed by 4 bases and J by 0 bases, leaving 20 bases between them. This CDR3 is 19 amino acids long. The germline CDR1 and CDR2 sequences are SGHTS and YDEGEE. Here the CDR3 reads CASSHPRRGTFSGANVLTF. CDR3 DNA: TGTGCCAGCAGCCACCCTCGAAGGGGGACCTTCTCTGGGGCCAACGTCCTGACTTTC.

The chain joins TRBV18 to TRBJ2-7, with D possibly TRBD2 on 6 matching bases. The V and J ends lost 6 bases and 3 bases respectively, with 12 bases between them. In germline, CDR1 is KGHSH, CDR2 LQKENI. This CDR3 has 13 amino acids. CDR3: CASSAGTDYEQYF. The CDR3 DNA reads TGTGCCAGCTCGGCCGGGACTGACTACGAGCAGTACTTC.

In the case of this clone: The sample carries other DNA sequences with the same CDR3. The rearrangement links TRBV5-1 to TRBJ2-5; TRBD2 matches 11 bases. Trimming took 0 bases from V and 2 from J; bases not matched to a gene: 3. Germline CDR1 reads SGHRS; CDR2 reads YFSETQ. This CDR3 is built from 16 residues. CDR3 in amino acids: CASSLASGGLQETQYF. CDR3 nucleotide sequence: TGCGCCAGCAGCTTGGCTAGCGGGGGGCTACAAGAGACCCAGTACTTC.

The CDR3, as DNA: TGTGCCAGCAGCGTAGCTCAGGGCGCGAATTCACCCCTCCACTTT. Translation gives CASSVAQGANSPLHF. V and J are TRBV9 and TRBJ1-6; D possibly corresponds to TRBD1 (5 bases). The CDR3 has 15 amino acids. The V and J ends lost 0 bases and 7 bases respectively, with 11 bases between them. Germline assignment: CDR1 SGDLS and CDR2 YYNGEE.

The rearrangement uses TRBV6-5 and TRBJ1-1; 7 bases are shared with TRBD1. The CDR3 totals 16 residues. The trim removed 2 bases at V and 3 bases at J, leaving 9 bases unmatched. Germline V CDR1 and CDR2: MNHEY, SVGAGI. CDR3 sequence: CASSYTGVGEYTEAFF. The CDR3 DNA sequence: TGTGCCAGCAGTTACACAGGGGTAGGTGAATACACTGAAGCTTTCTTT.

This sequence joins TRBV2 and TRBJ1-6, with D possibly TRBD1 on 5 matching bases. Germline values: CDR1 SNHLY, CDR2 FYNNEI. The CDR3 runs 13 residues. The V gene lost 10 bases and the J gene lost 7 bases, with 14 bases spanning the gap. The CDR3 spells CATQGGSNSPLHF. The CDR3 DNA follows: TGTGCCACCCAGGGAGGATCCAATTCACCCCTCCACTTT.

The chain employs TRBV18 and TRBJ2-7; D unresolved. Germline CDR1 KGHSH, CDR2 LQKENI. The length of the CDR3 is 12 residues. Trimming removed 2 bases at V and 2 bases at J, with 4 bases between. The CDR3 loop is CASSPSTYEQYF. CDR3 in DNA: TGTGCCAGCTCACCATCCACCTACGAGCAGTACTTC.

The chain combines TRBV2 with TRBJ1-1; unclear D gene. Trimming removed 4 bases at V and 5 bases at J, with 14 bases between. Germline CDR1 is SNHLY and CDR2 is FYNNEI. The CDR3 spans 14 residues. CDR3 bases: TGTGCCAGCAGTGGCGGGCGGGAACTAACTGAAGCTTTCTTT. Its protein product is CASSGGRELTEAFF.

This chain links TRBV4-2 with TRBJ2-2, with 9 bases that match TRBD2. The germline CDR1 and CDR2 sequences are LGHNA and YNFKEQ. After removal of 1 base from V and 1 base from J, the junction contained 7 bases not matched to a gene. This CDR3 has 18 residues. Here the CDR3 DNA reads TGTGCCAGCAGCCAAGTTGCGGGGGGGAGCGGGAACACCGGGGAGCTGTTTTTT. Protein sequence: CASSQVAGGSGNTGELFF.

The chain's CDR3 is CASSSSGGANSPLHF. The CDR3 DNA reads as TGTGCCAGCAGCTCATCTGGGGGGGCTAATTCACCCCTCCACTTT. This chain connects TRBV7-9 to TRBJ1-6; tentative D call: TRBD1 (6 bases). Per the germline V gene, CDR1 is SEHNR and CDR2 is FQNEAQ (reference sequence). Trimming shortened V by 4 bases and J by 6 bases, and 13 bases separated the two germline ends. The CDR3 length is 15 residues.